The 3 T cell receptor beta chains in this list originate from one sample, sequenced in a study of cytomegalovirus exposure and HLA in healthy donors. The PCR contained 60 Vbeta and 13 Jbeta primers. Assay used: immunoSEQ multiplex PCR; TCRdb lists only in-frame clones, some missing. The table lists about 130,000 clones, over 8% of them singletons. Sequencing was performed on PBMCs. Receptors were obtained from a man aged 40-50 years in good health and CMV-seronegative.

V usage is TRBV4-2 and J usage is TRBJ2-1; TRBD2 agrees at 12 bases. The CDR3 is 18 amino acids. V dropped 1 base and J dropped 2; count of bases not matched to a gene: 6. Germline CDR1 reads LGHNA; CDR2 reads YNFKEQ. DNA of the CDR3: TGTGCCAGCAGCCAAGTGTCCCTAGCGGGGGGGACCTACAATGAGCAGTTCTTC. The encoded protein is CASSQVSLAGGTYNEQFF.

This clone has only a few counts. The chain employs TRBV5-1 and TRBJ1-1, with 8 bases matching TRBD1. The CDR3 has 14 amino acids. Germline values: CDR1 SGHRS, CDR2 YFSETQ. Trimming removed 0 bases from V and 5 bases from J; junction bases left unmatched: 3. CDR3: CASSLDRGGTEAFF. The DNA for the CDR3 is TGCGCCAGCAGCTTGGACAGGGGGGGGACTGAAGCTTTCTTT.

J is TRBJ1-3 and V is TRBV4-1; 8 bases are a match to TRBD1. The CDR3 totals 16 residues. After removal of 5 bases from V and 4 bases from J, the junction contained 10 bases not matched to a gene. Germline CDR1 and CDR2: MGHRA and YSYEKL. Written as DNA, the CDR3 is TGCGCCAGCAGCTCCCACCTTGACAGGGGAGGAAACACCATATATTTT. Its translation is CASSSHLDRGGNTIYF.